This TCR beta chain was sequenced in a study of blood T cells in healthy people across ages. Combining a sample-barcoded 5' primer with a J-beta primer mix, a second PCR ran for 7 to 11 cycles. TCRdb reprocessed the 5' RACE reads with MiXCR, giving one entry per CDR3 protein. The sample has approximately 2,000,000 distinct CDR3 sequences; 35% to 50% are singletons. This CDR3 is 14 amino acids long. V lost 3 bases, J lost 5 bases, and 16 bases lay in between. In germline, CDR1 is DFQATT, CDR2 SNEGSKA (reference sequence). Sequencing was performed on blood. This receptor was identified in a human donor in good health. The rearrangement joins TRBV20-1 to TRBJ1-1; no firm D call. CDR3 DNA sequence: TGCAGTGCTAGTTCGGCGTATCTGGGAACTGAAGCTTTCTTT. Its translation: CSASSAYLGTEAFF.